This T cell receptor beta chain was profiled in a study of blood T cell repertoires in COVID-19. CDR1 SGHRS and CDR2 YFSETQ come from the germline V gene. V dropped 4 bases and J dropped 2; count of bases not matched to a gene: 6. CDR3 length: 16 amino acids. Clones were sequenced by immunoSEQ multiplex PCR, and TCRdb holds only the in-frame ones, with some missing. The repertoire consists of a few hundred thousand clones, with over 80% occurring once and the leading ten covering roughly 10%. What was sequenced was peripheral blood. V usage is TRBV5-1 and J usage is TRBJ2-3; 11 bases align to TRBD2. This TCR derives from a woman aged 65 to 85 with COVID-19, enrolled during active disease. The CDR3 sequence is CASSQTSGTLTDTQYF. CDR3 in DNA: TGCGCCAGCAGCCAGACTAGCGGGACCCTCACAGATACGCAGTATTTT.